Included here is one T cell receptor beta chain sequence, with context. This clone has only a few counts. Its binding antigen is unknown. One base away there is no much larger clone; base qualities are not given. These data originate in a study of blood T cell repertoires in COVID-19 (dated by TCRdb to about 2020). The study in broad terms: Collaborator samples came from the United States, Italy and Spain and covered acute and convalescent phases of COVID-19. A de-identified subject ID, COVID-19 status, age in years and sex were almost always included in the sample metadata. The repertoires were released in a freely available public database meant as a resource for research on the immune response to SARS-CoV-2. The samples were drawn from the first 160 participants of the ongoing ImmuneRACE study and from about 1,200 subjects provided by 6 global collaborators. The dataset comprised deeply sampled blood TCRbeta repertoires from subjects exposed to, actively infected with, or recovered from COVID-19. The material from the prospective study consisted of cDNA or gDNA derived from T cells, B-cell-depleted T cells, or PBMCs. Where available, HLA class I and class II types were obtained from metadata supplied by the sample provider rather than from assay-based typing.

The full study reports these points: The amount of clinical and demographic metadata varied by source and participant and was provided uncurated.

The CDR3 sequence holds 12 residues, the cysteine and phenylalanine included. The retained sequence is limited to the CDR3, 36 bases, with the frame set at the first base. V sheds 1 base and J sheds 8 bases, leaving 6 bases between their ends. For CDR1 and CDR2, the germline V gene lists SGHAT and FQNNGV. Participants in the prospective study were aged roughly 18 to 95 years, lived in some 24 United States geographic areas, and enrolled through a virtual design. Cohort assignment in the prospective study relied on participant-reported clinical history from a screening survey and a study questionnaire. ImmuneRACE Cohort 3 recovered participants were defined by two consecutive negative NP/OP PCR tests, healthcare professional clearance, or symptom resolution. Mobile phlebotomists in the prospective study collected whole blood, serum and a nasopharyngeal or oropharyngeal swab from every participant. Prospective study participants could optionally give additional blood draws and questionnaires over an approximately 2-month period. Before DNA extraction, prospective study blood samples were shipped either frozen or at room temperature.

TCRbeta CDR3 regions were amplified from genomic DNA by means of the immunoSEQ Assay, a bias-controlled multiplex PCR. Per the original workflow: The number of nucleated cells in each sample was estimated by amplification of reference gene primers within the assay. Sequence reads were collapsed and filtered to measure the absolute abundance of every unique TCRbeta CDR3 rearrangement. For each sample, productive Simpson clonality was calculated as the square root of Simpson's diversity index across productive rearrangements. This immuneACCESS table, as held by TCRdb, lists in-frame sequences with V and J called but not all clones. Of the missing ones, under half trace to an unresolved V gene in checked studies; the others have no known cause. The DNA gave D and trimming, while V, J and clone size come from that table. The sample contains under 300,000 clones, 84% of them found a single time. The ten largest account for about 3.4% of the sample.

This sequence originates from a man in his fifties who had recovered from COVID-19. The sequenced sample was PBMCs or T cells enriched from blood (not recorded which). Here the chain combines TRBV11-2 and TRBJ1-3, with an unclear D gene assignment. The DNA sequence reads TGTGCCAGCAGCTTAGCGTTAGACACCATATATTTT. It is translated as CASSLALDTIYF. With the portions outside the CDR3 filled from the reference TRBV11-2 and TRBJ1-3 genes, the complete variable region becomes EAGVAQSPRYKIIEKRQSVAFWCNPISGHATLYWYQQILGQGPKLLIQFQNNGVVDDSQLPKDRFSAERLKGVDSTLKIQPAKLEDSAVYLCASSLALDTIYFGEGSWLTVV.